These T cell receptor beta chains were read from a single sample in a study of PD-L1 blockade in urothelial cancer. Generated by immunoSEQ multiplex PCR, the TCRdb table keeps only in-frame clones and is missing some. Counted here are about 16,000 clones, 75% to 90% occurring once; the ten biggest clones make up roughly 13%. The sequencing used PBMCs, collected around atezolizumab (anti-PD-L1) treatment. Receptor source: a man in his 70s with urothelial cancer. Both conserved end residues are trimmed from each CDR3. Fields, in order: V gene, J gene, CDR3 protein.

>TRBV6-5|TRBJ1-3
ASSFAGSLGDTIY
>TRBV11-2|TRBJ2-5
ASSLVGETQY
>TRBV29-1|TRBJ1-4
SVSGGATNEKLF
>TRBV5-1|TRBJ2-3
ASSLDQGPPTDTQY
>TRBV19|TRBJ2-2
ASSSHLGGYNTGELF
>TRBV18|TRBJ1-4
ASSPGQGIEKLF
>TRBV2|TRBJ1-4
ASRTGQAYNEKLF
>TRBV4-1|TRBJ2-2
ASSQAQVVRGELF
>TRBV10-2|TRBJ2-1
ASGGGSAGLGLYNEQF
>TRBV28|TRBJ1-5
ASSSGSGTGSYSNQPQH
>TRBV5-8|TRBJ1-6
ASSLGQGNSPLH
>TRBV19|TRBJ2-1
ASSLGGPGNEQF
>TRBV29-1|TRBJ1-1
SVEDPGIYTEAF
>TRBV29-1|TRBJ1-3
SDQNRGFGDTIY
>TRBV2|TRBJ2-5
ASSVPWQGISQETQY
>TRBV6-6|TRBJ2-2
ASSLGQGAPGELF
>TRBV10-3|TRBJ2-1
AIMGGTEQF
>TRBV19|TRBJ1-1
ASGKDRDTEAF
>TRBV4-2|TRBJ1-4
ASSPAEVINEKLF
>TRBV18|TRBJ2-4
ASSPLEKNIQY
>TRBV30|TRBJ2-2
AWNTGRTGELF
>TRBV6-1|TRBJ1-2
ASSLWDRGNYGYT
>TRBV13|TRBJ2-7
ASSFRGSPYEQY
>TRBV27|TRBJ2-4
ASSFGTGSNIQY
>TRBV25-1|TRBJ2-1
ASSGPGQGVSEQF
>TRBV6-1|TRBJ2-7
ASSKNQGPYEQY
>TRBV2|TRBJ2-1
ASSEWLAGGISSSYNEQF
>TRBV30|TRBJ2-5
AWSVHSGGAETQY
>TRBV6-1|TRBJ2-3
ASGGAGGTDTQY
>TRBV19|TRBJ1-1
ASSHSRGWTEAF
>TRBV4-2|TRBJ2-5
ASSQASLAGGQETQY
>TRBV5-1|TRBJ2-7
ASSLTSGTGYYEQY
>TRBV28|TRBJ2-4
ASRGGGAGYAKNIQY
>TRBV28|TRBJ1-1
ASWADGNTEAF
>TRBV4-1|TRBJ2-3
ASSQVGGAAGGTQY
>TRBV5-1|TRBJ2-5
ASSLGAGPKETQY
>TRBV19|TRBJ1-5
ASRFGTGDQPQH
>TRBV25-1|TRBJ2-2
ASSEPPGQDLNTGELF
>TRBV7-9|TRBJ2-1
ASSSDRGGNEQF
>TRBV5-4|TRBJ2-3
ASSYRQGGTDTQY
>TRBV7-9|TRBJ2-7
ASSTGRDEQY
>TRBV30|TRBJ2-5
AWSVKGVRETQY
>TRBV5-6|TRBJ1-1
ASRNDMNTEAF
>TRBV4-2|TRBJ2-3
ASSQFLATGGDTDTQY
>TRBV18|TRBJ2-7
ASSPPNRGTYEQY
>TRBV7-9|TRBJ2-7
ASSLDTVSYEQY
>TRBV20-1|TRBJ1-2
SAGSGHGYT
>TRBV2|TRBJ2-7
ASSEVRGGEQY
>TRBV29-1|TRBJ2-5
SVLAGETQY
>TRBV6-1|TRBJ1-4
ASSASVWTGSEKLF
>TRBV18|TRBJ1-2
ASSLGTGGADYGYT
>TRBV5-6|TRBJ2-7
ASSLRRGADYEQY
>TRBV7-9|TRBJ1-1
ASSLDRSEAF
>TRBV5-6|TRBJ2-2
ASSRREYTGELF
>TRBV4-1|TRBJ1-1
ASSQHPRGTLSNTEAF
>TRBV6-5|TRBJ1-1
ASSYSLEWNTEAF
>TRBV29-1|TRBJ2-3
SVFGVDTQY
>TRBV2|TRBJ2-5
AGSGQADETQY
>TRBV4-2|TRBJ2-1
ASSQDILAGNEQF
>TRBV5-1|TRBJ2-7
ASSLAEEGNEQY